These 28 T cell receptor beta chains share one sample of origin, sequenced in a study of blood T cell repertoires in COVID-19. Assay: immunoSEQ multiplex PCR; the TCRdb copy retains only in-frame clones and omits some. The table records around 370,000 clones, around 91% of them present only once. Sequencing used peripheral blood. These receptors originate from a woman between 18 and 29 years old who had recovered from COVID-19.

This clone was detected only once. J is TRBJ2-2 and V is TRBV9, with a weak D call TRBD1 (5 bases). Germline CDR1 SGDLS, CDR2 YYNGEE. CDR3 length: 14 amino acids. Trimming removed 0 bases at V and 2 bases at J, with 5 bases between. In DNA, the CDR3 is TGTGCCAGCAGCGTAGGGACAAACACCGGGGAGCTGTTTTTT. Translation: CASSVGTNTGELFF.

The chain recombines TRBV30 with TRBJ1-1; D gene uncertain. CDR1 is GTSNPN, CDR2 SVGIG, per germline (reference sequence). There are 14 residues in the CDR3. The germline V and J ends were trimmed by 3 bases and 1 base, with 12 bases remaining between them. CDR3 nucleotide sequence: TGTGCCTGGAGGGTAAGAGTAACGAACACTGAAGCTTTCTTT. It yields the protein CAWRVRVTNTEAFF.

The gene calls are TRBV28 and TRBJ1-4; D gene unclear. The V end lost 1 base, the J end lost 0 bases, and 9 bases lay between the germline ends. Germline loops: CDR1 MDHEN, CDR2 SYDVKM. There are 16 residues in the CDR3. In nucleotides, the CDR3 is TGTGCCAGCAGTTTATTCCGGGGTGCAACTAATGAAAAACTGTTTTTT. Its protein is CASSLFRGATNEKLFF.

This chain connects TRBV28 to TRBJ1-4; perhaps TRBD1 as D (5 bases). V was cut by 8 bases and J by 0 bases, with 19 bases left in between. Germline V gene data show CDR1 as MDHEN and CDR2 as SYDVKM. This CDR3 contains 17 residues. The chain's CDR3 is CASEAVDSATTNEKLFF. The CDR3 coding sequence is TGTGCCAGCGAAGCCGTCGACAGCGCTACAACTAATGAAAAACTGTTTTTT.

The V gene is TRBV7-8, the J gene TRBJ2-7; D gene uncertain. Germline V gene lookup returns CDR1 SGHVS and CDR2 FQNEAQ. V was clipped by 6 bases and J by 6 bases, with 15 bases between them. The CDR3 is 13 amino acids. The CDR3 reads CASRGLLWSEQYV. Written as DNA, the CDR3 is TGTGCCAGCAGGGGTCTCCTCTGGAGCGAGCAGTACGTC.

This chain connects TRBV6-4 to TRBJ2-2; 8 bases are a match to TRBD1. This CDR3 contains 16 residues. With V trimmed by 5 bases and J by 4 bases, 9 bases remained unmatched. Germline values: CDR1 MRHNA, CDR2 SNTAGT. CDR3 protein: CASSPQTGTGTGELFF. The CDR3, as DNA: TGTGCCAGCAGTCCGCAGACAGGGACAGGCACCGGGGAGCTGTTTTTT.

This clone appeared a few times. This chain joins TRBV19 and TRBJ1-1; D not certain. Per germline, CDR1 LNHDA and CDR2 SQIVND (reference sequence). The CDR3 is 17 residues long. Trimming stripped 1 base from V and 3 bases from J, with 18 bases between. Written as DNA, the CDR3 is TGTGCCAGTAGTATAGTTCTAGGGAGGGCCGGGGACACTGAAGCTTTCTTT. This codes for CASSIVLGRAGDTEAFF. The complete variable domain, with remaining parts taken from reference TRBV19 and TRBJ1-1, reads DGGITQSPKYLFRKEGQNVTLSCEQNLNHDAMYWYRQDPGQGLRLIYYSQIVNDFQKGDIAEGYSVSREKKESFPLTVTSAQKNPTAFYLCASSIVLGRAGDTEAFFGQGTRLTVV.

The chain combines TRBV27 with TRBJ1-2; tentative D call: TRBD1 (5 bases). The CDR3 length is 12 residues. Germline V CDR1 and CDR2: MNHEY, SMNVEV (reference sequence). Trimming left V 8 bases short and J 8 bases short, with 15 bases between. The CDR3 reads CASSNSGVGYTF. CDR3 sequence (DNA): TGTGCCAGCTCCAATTCGGGGGTGGGCTACACCTTC.

The rearrangement uses TRBV5-5 and TRBJ1-2; tentatively, D is TRBD1 (6 bases). V was clipped by 1 base and J by 4 bases, with 14 bases between them. CDR3 length: 15 amino acids. In germline, CDR1 is SGHKS, CDR2 YYEKEE (reference sequence). CDR3 in DNA: TGTGCCAGCAGCTTGACCCGACAGGTGTTCTATGGCTACACCTTC. Its translation: CASSLTRQVFYGYTF.

Written as DNA, the CDR3 is TGTGCCAGCAAGGCGGGAGGTTACAATGAGCAGTTCTTC. It codes for CASKAGGYNEQFF. V and J are TRBV7-9 and TRBJ2-1; 8 bases are a match to TRBD2. This CDR3 is built from 13 residues. Germline CDR1 SEHNR, CDR2 FQNEAQ (reference sequence). The trim removed 7 bases at V and 4 bases at J, leaving 3 bases unmatched.

This clone has just a few counts. This chain connects TRBV19 to TRBJ1-2; 9 bases are a match to TRBD1. Germline CDR1 reads LNHDA; CDR2 reads SQIVND (reference sequence). V shed 6 bases, J shed 4 bases, and the junction held 12 bases outside the gene matches. The CDR3 contains 16 residues. DNA of the CDR3: TGTGCCAGTAGGCCTCCGGGACAGGGAAATTCCTATGGCTACACCTTC. This translates into CASRPPGQGNSYGYTF.

The CDR3 reads CASSFYISNEQFF. The DNA of the CDR3 is TGTGCCAGCAGCTTCTATATCTCCAATGAGCAGTTCTTC. The chain joins TRBV7-2 to TRBJ2-1; D uncertain. V lost 3 bases, J lost 6 bases, and 9 bases lay in between. This CDR3 is 13 amino acids long. Germline V gene lookup returns CDR1 SGHTA and CDR2 FQGNSA.

This clone came up once. The J gene is TRBJ2-2, the V gene TRBV29-1; 7 bases match TRBD1. With 6 bases clipped from V and 7 bases from J, the junction kept 14 bases outside the gene matches. CDR3 length: 15 residues. The germline CDR1 and CDR2 sequences are SQVTM and ANQGSEA. Here the CDR3 reads CSVQTGALRGGELFF. The CDR3 nucleotides read TGCAGCGTACAAACAGGGGCGTTAAGGGGCGGGGAGCTGTTTTTT.

The chain carries TRBV11-2 and TRBJ2-3; 9 positions match TRBD1. This CDR3 region has 15 residues. V shed 3 bases, J shed 6 bases, and the junction held 7 bases outside the gene matches. The V gene's germline CDR1 is SGHAT and CDR2 FQNNGV. This chain's CDR3 is CASSFSGTGTDTQYF. The DNA of the CDR3 is TGTGCCAGCAGCTTCTCCGGGACAGGGACGGATACGCAGTATTTT.

A single count supports this clone. CDR3 in DNA: TGTGCCAGCAGCCAAGGTTCTTTTATCTTTAATCAGCCCCAGCATTTT. It specifies CASSQGSFIFNQPQHF. This chain connects TRBV3-1 (or the pseudogene TRBV3-2) to TRBJ1-5; D ambiguous. Germline V CDR1 and CDR2: LGHDT, YNNKEL (reference sequence). V shed 1 base and J shed 4 bases, with 14 bases lying between them. This CDR3 spans 16 amino acids.

The chain recombines TRBV5-4 with TRBJ2-2; 10 nucleotides line up with TRBD2. CDR3 length: 18 residues. The germline V gene has CDR1 SGHNT and CDR2 YYREEE (reference sequence). The V gene end was trimmed by 4 bases and the J gene end by 3 bases; junction bases not matched to a gene: 12. The DNA of the CDR3 is TGTGCCAGCAGCCCGGCGATTGGAGCGGGAGGGGACACCGGGGAGCTGTTTTTT. Translation: CASSPAIGAGGDTGELFF.

The chain is built from TRBV5-4 and TRBJ2-1, with 9 nucleotides matching TRBD2. V gave up 4 bases and J gave up 0 bases; unmatched junction bases: 2. CDR1 is SGHNT and CDR2 is YYREEE in the germline V gene (reference sequence). The CDR3 has 15 amino acids. CDR3 sequence: CASSGSGGSYNEQFF. CDR3 nucleotide sequence: TGTGCCAGCAGCGGTAGCGGGGGCTCCTACAATGAGCAGTTCTTC. The variable domain in full, with the rest retrieved from reference TRBV5-4 and TRBJ2-1, is ETGVTQSPTHLIKTRGQQVTLRCSSQSGHNTVSWYQQALGQGPQFIFQYYREEENGRGNFPPRFSGLQFPNYSSELNVNALELDDSALYLCASSGSGGSYNEQFFGPGTRLTVL.

This clone was seen once. The chain has TRBV5-1 and TRBJ2-5, with D maybe TRBD2 (6 bases). Trimming left V 4 bases short and J 2 bases short, with 12 bases between. CDR3 length: 14 amino acids. Germline V gene sequence: CDR1 SGHRS, CDR2 YFSETQ. CDR3: CASSMWGEQETQYF. CDR3 bases: TGCGCCAGCAGCATGTGGGGGGAACAAGAGACCCAGTACTTC.

The V gene is TRBV19, the J gene TRBJ1-5; TRBD1 matches 9 bases. Trimming cost V 6 bases and J 0 bases; bases outside gene matches: 18. The CDR3 has 20 amino acids. The germline gives CDR1 LNHDA, CDR2 SQIVND (reference sequence). The CDR3 loop is CASRVLDHRGRRVSNQPQHF. CDR3 sequence (DNA): TGTGCCAGTAGGGTATTGGACCACAGGGGGCGCCGGGTTAGCAATCAGCCCCAGCATTTT. The whole variable domain, remainder taken from reference TRBV19 and TRBJ1-5, is DGGITQSPKYLFRKEGQNVTLSCEQNLNHDAMYWYRQDPGQGLRLIYYSQIVNDFQKGDIAEGYSVSREKKESFPLTVTSAQKNPTAFYLCASRVLDHRGRRVSNQPQHFGDGTRLSIL.

The V gene is TRBV12-5, the J gene TRBJ2-1; 8 nucleotides line up with TRBD1. The CDR3 extends over 14 amino acids. V lost 6 bases to trimming and J lost 6 bases; unmatched junction nucleotides: 7. CDR1 is LGHNT and CDR2 is FRNRAP in the germline V gene. The CDR3 sequence is CASGKGQGANEQFF. Here the CDR3 DNA reads TGTGCTAGTGGCAAAGGACAGGGTGCCAATGAGCAGTTCTTC.

The rearrangement links TRBV27 to TRBJ2-1, with TRBD2 matching over 8 bases. The CDR3 has 14 residues. CDR1 and CDR2 (germline): MNHEY, SMNVEV (reference sequence). V gave up 2 bases and J gave up 9 bases; unmatched junction bases: 6. DNA for the CDR3: TGTGCCAGCAGTTTAAGCGGGAGATTGGGTGAGCAGTTCTTC. It specifies CASSLSGRLGEQFF.

This rearrangement joins TRBV5-8 to TRBJ2-2; a weak D match, TRBD2 (5 bases). The V gene lost 4 bases and the J gene lost 7 bases, with 17 bases spanning the gap. The CDR3 runs 15 residues. CDR1 and CDR2 from the germline V gene are SGHTS and YDEGEE. The CDR3 coding sequence is TGTGCCAGCAGCCGATCTAGCTATCTTGTCGGGGAGCTGTTTTTT. It translates to CASSRSSYLVGELFF.

This sequence joins TRBV12-3 or TRBV12-4 and TRBJ1-1; the D gene is possibly TRBD1 (5 bases). V shed 7 bases and J shed 7 bases, with 16 bases lying between them. This CDR3 comprises 13 residues. CDR3 sequence reads: CASTPPGRNEAFF. The CDR3 DNA reads as TGTGCCAGCACCCCCCCAGGGAGGAATGAAGCTTTCTTT.

The V and J genes are TRBV2 and TRBJ1-1, with D possibly matching TRBD1 (6 bases). The length of the CDR3 is 15 residues. In germline, CDR1 is SNHLY, CDR2 FYNNEI. V was clipped by 6 bases and J by 1 base, with 15 bases between them. The CDR3 nucleotides are TGTGCCAGCAGGGTGACGGGACAATGGAACACTGAAGCTTTCTTT. This gives the protein CASRVTGQWNTEAFF.

The rearrangement uses TRBV10-2 and TRBJ2-1; D is possibly TRBD2 (5 bases). The length of the CDR3 is 13 residues. The ends were cut back, 3 bases at V and 3 bases at J, with 6 bases in the middle. The germline gives CDR1 WSHSY, CDR2 SAAADI. The CDR3 loop reads CASSDTSYNEQFF. The DNA of the CDR3 is TGCGCCAGCAGTGACACTAGCTACAATGAGCAGTTCTTC.

This rearrangement joins TRBV11-2 to TRBJ2-3, with TRBD2 matching 8 bases. V lost 1 base and J lost 4; bases outside the gene matches: 7. The germline V gene has CDR1 SGHAT and CDR2 FQNNGV. This CDR3 comprises 16 residues. The CDR3 protein is CASSLGHAGGPDTQYF. CDR3 DNA: TGTGCCAGCAGCTTAGGTCACGCGGGAGGCCCAGATACGCAGTATTTT.

This clone was seen once. This sequence joins TRBV19 and TRBJ2-3; the match to TRBD2 covers 8 bases. CDR3 length: 15 amino acids. From germline, CDR1 is LNHDA and CDR2 SQIVND (reference sequence). V dropped 3 bases and J dropped 5; count of bases not matched to a gene: 7. CDR3 amino acids: CASSISGNSLDTQYF. CDR3 nucleotides: TGTGCCAGTAGTATTAGCGGGAACAGTTTAGATACGCAGTATTTT.

The rearrangement uses TRBV5-5 and TRBJ1-1; tentative D call: TRBD1 (5 bases). Per germline, CDR1 SGHKS and CDR2 YYEKEE (reference sequence). The CDR3 has 15 residues. V lost 5 bases to trimming and J lost 1 base, with 15 bases between them. The CDR3 reads CASSPTPQGNTEAFF. CDR3 in DNA: TGTGCCAGCAGTCCAACCCCGCAGGGGAACACTGAAGCTTTCTTT.